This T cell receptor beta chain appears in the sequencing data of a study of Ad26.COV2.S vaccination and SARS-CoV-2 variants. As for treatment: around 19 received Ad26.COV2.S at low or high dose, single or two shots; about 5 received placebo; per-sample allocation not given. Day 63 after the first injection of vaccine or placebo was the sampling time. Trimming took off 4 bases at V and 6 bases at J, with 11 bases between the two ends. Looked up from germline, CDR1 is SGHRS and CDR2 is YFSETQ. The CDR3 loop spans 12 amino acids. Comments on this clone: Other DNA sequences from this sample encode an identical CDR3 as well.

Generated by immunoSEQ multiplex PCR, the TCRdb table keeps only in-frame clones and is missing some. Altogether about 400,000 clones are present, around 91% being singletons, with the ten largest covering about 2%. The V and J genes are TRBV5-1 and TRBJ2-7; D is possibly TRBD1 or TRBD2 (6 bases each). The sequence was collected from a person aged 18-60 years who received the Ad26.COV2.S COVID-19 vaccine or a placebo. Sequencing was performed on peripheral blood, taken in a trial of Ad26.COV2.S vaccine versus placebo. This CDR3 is CASSLGGREQYF. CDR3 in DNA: TGCGCCAGCAGCCTAGGGGGGCGCGAGCAGTACTTC.